What follows are 29 T cell receptor beta chains derived from one specimen sequenced in a study of blood T cell repertoires in COVID-19. Sequencing used immunoSEQ multiplex PCR; TCRdb keeps in-frame clones, though not all of them. The table records 180,000 or so clones, 85% of them present only once. The specimen sequenced was peripheral blood. These receptors were collected from a woman in her sixties or seventies with acute or convalescent COVID-19.

The J gene is TRBJ2-5, the V gene TRBV20-1; TRBD2 agrees at 8 bases. The germline V gene encodes CDR1 DFQATT and CDR2 SNEGSKA (reference sequence). The J segment lost 1 base and the V segment lost 3 bases, leaving 4 bases of the junction unmatched. CDR3 length: 14 amino acids. The CDR3 protein is CSASEGLVQETQYF. The DNA of the CDR3 is TGCAGTGCTAGTGAGGGACTAGTCCAAGAGACCCAGTACTTC.

The chain has TRBV19 and TRBJ2-7; a weak D match, TRBD1 (6 bases). The CDR3 spans 15 residues. The germline CDR1 and CDR2 sequences are LNHDA and SQIVND (reference sequence). The V end was cut by 6 bases, the J end by 2 bases, with 17 bases between. The CDR3 spells CASSTGPGHTYEQYV. The CDR3 region has the DNA TGTGCCAGTAGCACCGGACCGGGACATACCTACGAGCAGTACGTC.

The rearrangement uses TRBV7-8 and TRBJ2-1, with unresolved D. This CDR3 contains 12 residues. V was trimmed by 3 bases and J by 10 bases, leaving 10 bases between them. Germline loops: CDR1 SGHVS, CDR2 FQNEAQ. The CDR3 protein is CASSFPPREQFF. The CDR3 DNA reads as TGTGCCAGCAGCTTTCCCCCCAGGGAGCAGTTCTTC.

J is TRBJ2-7 and V is TRBV18; weak D call: TRBD2 (6 bases). The CDR3 contains 17 residues. CDR1 is KGHSH, CDR2 LQKENI, per germline. Trimming removed 2 bases from V and 3 bases from J, with 20 bases in between. CDR3 amino acids: CASSPDPGEQFLYEQYV. DNA of the CDR3: TGTGCCAGCTCACCAGATCCGGGAGAACAGTTCCTCTACGAGCAGTACGTC.

This chain links TRBV18 with TRBJ1-2; 7 bases are a match to TRBD1. The CDR3 runs to 17 residues. V lost 5 bases, J lost 7 bases, and 19 bases stayed unmatched. CDR1 KGHSH and CDR2 LQKENI come from the germline V gene. CDR3 amino acids: CASSSRDSSITSGGYTF. For the CDR3, the DNA is TGTGCCAGCTCATCTCGGGACAGCTCGATTACATCAGGTGGCTACACCTTC.

This clone has a handful of counts. V gene TRBV23-1 combines with J gene TRBJ2-7, with TRBD1 matching over 7 bases. TRBV23-1 is assigned to the ORF class and has an uncertain function. The CDR3 runs to 14 residues. V trimming: 2 bases; J trimming: 2 bases; junction bases outside the gene matches: 3. The CDR3 loop is CASSQGDSPYEQYV. For the CDR3, the DNA is TGCGCCAGCAGTCAAGGGGACAGCCCCTACGAGCAGTACGTC.

This clone has just one count. The chain has TRBV18 and TRBJ1-1; TRBD1 agrees at 7 bases. The ends lost 3 bases at V and 1 base at J; junction bases unmatched: 14. This CDR3 is 18 amino acids long. Germline loops: CDR1 KGHSH, CDR2 LQKENI. The CDR3 is CASSPVQEGAHPNTEAFF. In DNA, the CDR3 is TGTGCCAGCTCACCCGTACAAGAGGGGGCGCATCCGAACACTGAAGCTTTCTTT.

The chain is built from TRBV2 and TRBJ2-1, with 13 bases identical to TRBD2. Trimming at V came to 6 bases and at J to 7 bases, leaving 0 bases not matched to a gene. CDR3 length: 13 amino acids. Germline CDR1 reads SNHLY; CDR2 reads FYNNEI. CDR3 residues: CASRGLAGNEQFF. CDR3 nucleotides: TGTGCCAGCAGGGGACTAGCGGGGAATGAGCAGTTCTTC.

This sequence joins TRBV6-5 and TRBJ1-1; D gene uncertain. Germline V gives CDR1 MNHEY, CDR2 SVGAGI. Deletions cut 6 bases from V and 2 bases from J, with 10 bases between. The CDR3 length is 13 residues. CDR3: CASRRMANTEAFF. The CDR3, as DNA: TGTGCCAGCAGGCGGATGGCAAACACTGAAGCTTTCTTT.

The chain carries TRBV28 and TRBJ1-3; 9 bases align to TRBD1. J lost 4 bases, V lost 10 bases, and 5 bases had no gene match. CDR3 length: 13 residues. The germline V gene encodes CDR1 MDHEN and CDR2 SYDVKM. The CDR3 region is CATGTGKGNTIYF. CDR3 DNA: TGTGCCACAGGGACAGGGAAAGGAAACACCATATATTTT.

This chain uses TRBV6-6 with TRBJ2-2, with TRBD2 identical over 14 bases. Germline CDR1 MNHNY, CDR2 SVGAGI (reference sequence). The CDR3 loop spans 17 amino acids. J lost 4 bases, V lost 5 bases, and 6 bases had no gene match. The CDR3 region has the DNA TGTGCCAGCAGTCAGGGACTAGCGGGAGTGGGCACCGGGGAGCTGTTTTTT. This encodes CASSQGLAGVGTGELFF.

The genes are TRBV11-1 and TRBJ1-1; D perhaps matches TRBD1 (5 bases). Trimming left V 3 bases short and J 0 bases short, with 11 bases between. The CDR3 consists of 15 residues. Per germline, CDR1 SGHAT and CDR2 FQDESV (reference sequence). CDR3 residues: CASSFRGEMNTEAFF. The CDR3 bases are TGTGCCAGCAGCTTCCGGGGGGAAATGAACACTGAAGCTTTCTTT.

This chain links TRBV6-6 with TRBJ1-4, with a possible D match to TRBD1 (5 bases). This CDR3 region has 14 residues. With 4 bases removed from V and 6 bases from J, the gap between germline ends came to 12 bases. Germline-derived CDR1 and CDR2 are MNHNY and SVGAGI (reference sequence). The CDR3 sequence: CASSFVGGDEKLFF. For the CDR3, the DNA is TGTGCCAGCAGTTTCGTGGGGGGGGATGAAAAACTGTTTTTT.

J is TRBJ1-2 and V is TRBV7-9, with 7 bases that match TRBD1. Germline CDR1 and CDR2: SEHNR and FQNEAQ (reference sequence). V shed 1 base and J 8 bases; nucleotides not matched to a gene: 10. The CDR3 runs to 15 residues. CDR3 amino acids: CASSLDLGTAGGYTF. Written as DNA, the CDR3 is TGTGCCAGCAGCTTAGATTTAGGGACAGCGGGCGGCTACACCTTC.

CDR3 DNA: TGCGCCAGCAGCCCAGGGGGGCCTAATGAAAAACTGTTTTTT. Translating it yields CASSPGGPNEKLFF. The V and J genes are TRBV5-1 and TRBJ1-4; 7 nucleotides line up with TRBD1. Germline values: CDR1 SGHRS, CDR2 YFSETQ. The CDR3 is 14 amino acids. V was clipped by 4 bases and J by 3 bases; unmatched bases: 3.

This chain connects TRBV19 to TRBJ1-4; 8 bases map to TRBD1. The CDR3 runs 15 residues. Trimming cost V 5 bases and J 10 bases; bases outside gene matches: 12. The germline V gene has CDR1 LNHDA and CDR2 SQIVND (reference sequence). The CDR3 is CASSPEDRGWGKLFF. The CDR3 coding sequence is TGTGCCAGTAGTCCAGAAGACAGGGGTTGGGGAAAACTGTTTTTT.

J is TRBJ1-2 and V is TRBV7-2; tentatively, D is TRBD1 (6 bases). Germline V gene lookup returns CDR1 SGHTA and CDR2 FQGNSA. Trimming took 5 bases from V and 3 from J, leaving 13 bases between them. The CDR3 spans 14 residues. The CDR3: CASSRLQGDYGYTF. CDR3 DNA sequence: TGTGCCAGCAGCAGATTACAGGGCGACTATGGCTACACCTTC.

This chain uses TRBV28 with TRBJ1-5; tentative D call: TRBD1 (5 bases). The CDR3 has 15 residues. Per germline, CDR1 MDHEN and CDR2 SYDVKM. V was trimmed by 3 bases and J by 2 bases, leaving 11 bases between them. CDR3 amino acids: CASSFAGFGNQPQHF. The CDR3 coding sequence is TGTGCCAGCAGTTTCGCAGGGTTTGGCAATCAGCCCCAGCATTTT. The variable domain in full, completed from reference TRBV28 and TRBJ1-5, reads DVKVTQSSRYLVKRTGEKVFLECVQDMDHENMFWYRQDPGLGLRLIYFSYDVKMKEKGDIPEGYSVSREKKERFSLILESASTNQTSMYLCASSFAGFGNQPQHFGDGTRLSIL.

At least ten counts were recorded for this clone. This chain joins TRBV5-8 and TRBJ2-1, with a weak D call TRBD1 (5 bases). Germline V CDR1 and CDR2: SGHTS, YDEGEE. This CDR3 contains 11 residues. V shed 5 bases and J shed 9 bases, with 9 bases lying between them. CDR3 residues: CASRKGVEQFF. The CDR3 DNA sequence: TGTGCCAGCAGAAAAGGGGTTGAGCAGTTCTTC.

This clone was picked up a small number of times. V is TRBV5-8 and J is TRBJ2-7; TRBD1 matches at 7 bases. This CDR3 region has 12 residues. The V segment lost 4 bases and the J segment 4 bases; nucleotides outside the gene matches: 2. Germline CDR1 reads SGHTS; CDR2 reads YDEGEE. The CDR3 reads CASSRDSYEQYV. CDR3 coding DNA: TGTGCCAGCAGCCGGGACAGTTACGAGCAGTACGTC.

This sequence joins TRBV7-9 and TRBJ2-1; TRBD2 matches at 12 bases. This CDR3 has 15 residues. V shed 5 bases, J shed 10 bases, and the junction held 9 bases outside the gene matches. Looked up from germline, CDR1 is SEHNR and CDR2 is FQNEAQ (reference sequence). The CDR3 loop is CASSALAGGFLEQFF. For the CDR3, the DNA is TGTGCCAGCAGCGCACTAGCGGGAGGATTCCTCGAGCAGTTCTTC.

The chain has TRBV15 and TRBJ1-1; D is possibly TRBD1 (6 bases). Trimming left V 0 bases short and J 6 bases short, with 11 bases between. This CDR3 has 14 amino acids. Germline V gene lookup returns CDR1 LNHNV and CDR2 YYDKDF (reference sequence). The DNA of the CDR3 is TGTGCCACCAGCAGAGATAGGGGGTCCGCTGAAGCTTTCTTT. Protein: CATSRDRGSAEAFF.

The chain employs TRBV5-1 and TRBJ1-4, with a possible D match to TRBD1 (6 bases). Germline loops: CDR1 SGHRS, CDR2 YFSETQ. Deletions cut 0 bases from V and 8 bases from J, with 17 bases between. The CDR3 is 16 amino acids. CDR3 sequence (DNA): TGCGCCAGCAGCTTGGCCCCCGCAGGGGCAGGGGAAAAACTGTTTTTT. This sequence encodes CASSLAPAGAGEKLFF.

This clone has only a few counts. The CDR3 protein is CASSFGALKTQYF. DNA for the CDR3: TGTGCCAGTAGTTTCGGAGCCTTGAAGACCCAGTACTTC. The rearrangement uses TRBV19 and TRBJ2-5; D is ambiguous. CDR3 length: 13 residues. With 5 bases removed from V and 6 bases from J, the gap between germline ends came to 13 bases. Germline V lookup: CDR1 LNHDA, CDR2 SQIVND (reference sequence). Using reference TRBV19 and TRBJ2-5 for the parts outside the CDR3, the full variable domain is DGGITQSPKYLFRKEGQNVTLSCEQNLNHDAMYWYRQDPGQGLRLIYYSQIVNDFQKGDIAEGYSVSREKKESFPLTVTSAQKNPTAFYLCASSFGALKTQYFGPGTRLLVL.

The V and J genes are TRBV28 and TRBJ1-2; a possible D gene is TRBD1 (5 bases). Germline CDR1 reads MDHEN; CDR2 reads SYDVKM. Trimming took 8 bases from V and 5 from J, leaving 15 bases between them. The CDR3 runs to 13 residues. The CDR3 sequence: CASSGQNSYGYTF. CDR3 DNA: TGTGCCAGCTCAGGGCAGAATTCTTATGGCTACACCTTC.

The V call is TRBV19, the J call TRBJ2-3, with 10 bases aligning to TRBD2. The J segment lost 2 bases and the V segment lost 4 bases, leaving 12 bases of the junction unmatched. In germline, CDR1 is LNHDA, CDR2 SQIVND (reference sequence). This CDR3 is built from 18 residues. The CDR3 sequence: CASSRFYKTSGSTDTQYF. CDR3 nucleotides: TGTGCCAGTAGTAGATTTTATAAGACTAGCGGGTCCACAGATACGCAGTATTTT. Using reference TRBV19 and TRBJ2-3 for the parts outside the CDR3, the full variable domain is DGGITQSPKYLFRKEGQNVTLSCEQNLNHDAMYWYRQDPGQGLRLIYYSQIVNDFQKGDIAEGYSVSREKKESFPLTVTSAQKNPTAFYLCASSRFYKTSGSTDTQYFGPGTRLTVL.

The chain couples TRBV19 to TRBJ1-5; TRBD1 aligns across 7 bases. Per germline, CDR1 LNHDA and CDR2 SQIVND (reference sequence). V shed 3 bases, J shed 2 bases, and the junction held 1 base outside the gene matches. The CDR3 spans 14 residues. The CDR3 DNA follows: TGTGCCAGTAGTATTGGGACAGGCAATCAGCCCCAGCATTTT. Translation gives CASSIGTGNQPQHF. The full variable domain, completed using reference TRBV19 and TRBJ1-5, is DGGITQSPKYLFRKEGQNVTLSCEQNLNHDAMYWYRQDPGQGLRLIYYSQIVNDFQKGDIAEGYSVSREKKESFPLTVTSAQKNPTAFYLCASSIGTGNQPQHFGDGTRLSIL.

The chain couples TRBV9 to TRBJ2-5; perhaps TRBD2 as D (6 bases). The CDR3 sequence is 16 residues long. CDR1 is SGDLS, CDR2 YYNGEE, per germline. Trimming stripped 3 bases from V and 1 base from J, with 16 bases between. CDR3 sequence: CASSGRAGRSQETQYF. The DNA of the CDR3 is TGTGCCAGCAGCGGCCGGGCGGGGCGCTCCCAAGAGACCCAGTACTTC.

This clone has a single count. The rearrangement links TRBV11-3 to TRBJ2-1; D is unclear. The CDR3 runs 15 residues. V shed 1 base and J shed 0 bases, with 7 bases lying between them. Germline V gene data show CDR1 as SGHNT and CDR2 as YENEEA. The chain's CDR3 is CASSLGRSSYNEQFF. CDR3 nucleotides: TGTGCCAGCAGCTTAGGGCGGAGCTCCTACAATGAGCAGTTCTTC. Based on the CDR3 plus reference TRBV11-3 and TRBJ2-1, the full variable domain is EAGVVQSPRYKIIEKKQPVAFWCNPISGHNTLYWYLQNLGQGPELLIRYENEEAVDDSQLPKDRFSAERLKGVDSTLKIQPAELGDSAVYLCASSLGRSSYNEQFFGPGTRLTVL.